Sequencing of this TCR beta chain was carried out in a study of shared clonotypes between healthy human individuals. The study, taken as a whole, reports: Clonotype sharing across donors was expected to vary with sequencing depth. There were few donors, and this limited the genetic and exposure-history diversity represented.

V lost 2 bases and J lost 5; bases outside the gene matches: 8. The CDR3 contains 16 residues. Germline lookup yields CDR1 SGHAT and CDR2 FQDESV (reference sequence). Deep level was the assay's run setting. Here immunoSEQ multiplex PCR was the method, and the copy in TCRdb shows in-frame clones only, minus some. The data hold about 490,000 clones, with 76% observed a single time. This clone appeared a few times. What it binds is not known. The sample consisted of PBMCs. The clonotype originates from a woman aged 35 to 49 in good health. Some clones in this sample may be carry-over from other donors' samples. The V and J genes are TRBV11-1 and TRBJ2-5, with 10 bases identical to TRBD2. CDR3 amino acids: CASSLRTAGGVETQYF. For the CDR3, the DNA is TGTGCCAGCAGCTTAAGAACAGCGGGAGGGGTGGAGACCCAGTACTTC.